The clone carrying this T cell receptor (beta chain) has at least ten counts. Its antigen is not known. The sample belongs to a study of regulatory T cells in long-lasting Graves disease. Time point described: newly diagnosed GD, antithyroid drugs for less than 3 months. PBMC-derived RNA was used for the TCR library. General study findings and limits: The study found TRBV28, TRBJ1-2 and TRBJ2-5 favored in persistent disease. Persistent Graves' patients possessed reduced TCR diversity relative to recently diagnosed ones. Shared public clonotypes totalled roughly 2,500 in persistent patients, compared with some 920 in new patients.

Arm-PCR of CDR3 regions and iRepertoire HTBI primers were used to build TCR beta libraries. TCRdb itself ran the multiplex PCR reads through MiXCR, one entry per CDR3 protein. The sample holds fewer than 650,000 distinct CDR3 sequences, about 16% seen once. The germline V gene has CDR1 DFQATT and CDR2 SNEGSKA (reference sequence). V was pared by 5 bases and J by 4 bases, with 5 bases of the junction left unmatched. The CDR3 totals 13 residues. These same data were also listed under a study on T cells in Graves' hyperthyroidism and ophthalmopathy.

The source material was peripheral blood mononuclear cells (PBMCs), sampled at new diagnosis, from a patient treated with antithyroid drugs. The receptor comes from a man younger than 35 with Graves disease. The chain joins TRBV20-1 to TRBJ2-3; 8 nucleotides match TRBD2. The CDR3 here is CSARTSNSDTQYF. The DNA of the CDR3 is TGCAGTGCTCGGACTAGCAATTCAGATACGCAGTATTTT.